The 9 T cell receptor beta chains in this list originate from one sample, sequenced in a study of blood T cell repertoires in COVID-19. Assay used: immunoSEQ multiplex PCR; TCRdb lists only in-frame clones, some missing. The table records about 100,000 clones, around 81% of them present only once. Sequences were obtained from peripheral blood. Source of these receptors: a man aged 45 to 65 with active or convalescent COVID-19.

The chain uses TRBV7-8 and TRBJ2-7; D remains ambiguous. The length of the CDR3 is 14 residues. Per the germline V gene, CDR1 is SGHVS and CDR2 is FQNEAQ. Deletions cut 0 bases from V and 5 bases from J, with 11 bases between. For the CDR3, the DNA is TGTGCCAGCAGCTTAGCCGTCTACTCTCACGAGCAGTACTTC. It yields the protein CASSLAVYSHEQYF.

The genes are TRBV18 and TRBJ1-4; D is perhaps TRBD1 (6 bases). V dropped 3 bases and J dropped 8 bases, with 13 bases sitting between them. CDR1 and CDR2 (germline): KGHSH, LQKENI. The CDR3 sequence is 14 residues long. CDR3 loop: CASSPGGQREKLFF. DNA of the CDR3: TGTGCCAGCTCACCGGGCGGACAGCGCGAAAAACTGTTTTTT.

The chain uses TRBV7-2 and TRBJ1-3; TRBD1 aligns across 9 bases. Looked up from germline, CDR1 is SGHTA and CDR2 is FQGNSA. CDR3 length: 14 residues. The J segment lost 4 bases and the V segment lost 6 bases, leaving 4 bases of the junction unmatched. The DNA of the CDR3 is TGTGCCAGCAGGGACAGGGGTGAGGGAAACACCATATATTTT. This translates into CASRDRGEGNTIYF. Drawing the rest from reference TRBV7-2 and TRBJ1-3, the complete variable domain is GAGVSQSPSNKVTEKGKDVELRCDPISGHTALYWYRQSLGQGLEFLIYFQGNSAPDKSGLPSDRFSAERTGGSVSTLTIQRTQQEDSAVYLCASRDRGEGNTIYFGEGSWLTVV.

This sequence joins TRBV5-5 and TRBJ1-2, with 7 bases fitting TRBD1. Germline CDR1 is SGHKS and CDR2 is YYEKEE (reference sequence). The CDR3 is 15 residues long. J was trimmed by 5 bases and V by 0 bases; bases with no gene match: 7. The CDR3 region is CASSLAADRAYGYTF. The CDR3 nucleotides read TGTGCCAGCAGCTTGGCCGCCGACAGGGCGTATGGCTACACCTTC.

V gene TRBV2 combines with J gene TRBJ1-4; 8 nucleotides match TRBD1. V was pared by 4 bases and J by 4 bases, with 5 bases of the junction left unmatched. The CDR3 has 15 residues. CDR1 and CDR2 from the germline V gene are SNHLY and FYNNEI. The CDR3 nucleotides are TGTGCCAGCAGTGCCGGACAGGGTTTTAATGAAAAACTGTTTTTT. Translated: CASSAGQGFNEKLFF.

The chain uses TRBV6-5 and TRBJ2-3; D is possibly TRBD2 (6 bases). In germline, CDR1 is MNHEY, CDR2 SVGAGI. The CDR3 has 13 amino acids. V was trimmed by 10 bases and J by 6 bases, leaving 17 bases between them. DNA for the CDR3: TGTGCCATAGGGCGGGAAAGACGCGATACGCAGTATTTT. Translation: CAIGRERRDTQYF.

The chain has TRBV19 and TRBJ1-1, with D uncertain. The CDR3 length is 12 residues. In germline, CDR1 is LNHDA, CDR2 SQIVND (reference sequence). Trimming pared 5 bases from V and 3 bases from J, leaving 7 bases between. The CDR3 region has the DNA TGTGCCAGTAGTGGGAGGTACACTGAAGCTTTCTTT. Translating gives CASSGRYTEAFF.

The rearrangement uses TRBV24-1 and TRBJ2-1; 10 bases fit TRBD2. Germline-derived CDR1 and CDR2 are KGHDR and SFDVKD. This CDR3 is built from 17 residues. The V gene end was trimmed by 2 bases and the J gene end by 3 bases; junction bases not matched to a gene: 6. In DNA form, the CDR3 reads TGTGCCACCAGTGATTCAACAGGACTAGCGGACTACAATGAGCAGTTCTTC. It specifies CATSDSTGLADYNEQFF.

This sequence joins TRBV5-6 and TRBJ2-1, with TRBD1 as a possible D gene (5 bases). Germline CDR1 reads SGHDT; CDR2 reads YYEEEE. V shed 4 bases and J shed 2 bases, with 10 bases lying between them. This CDR3 has 14 amino acids. The CDR3 DNA is TGTGCCAGCAGCCCCCAAGGGGCCTACAATGAGCAGTTCTTC. Its translation: CASSPQGAYNEQFF. The variable domain in full, with the rest retrieved from reference TRBV5-6 and TRBJ2-1, is DAGVTQSPTHLIKTRGQQVTLRCSPKSGHDTVSWYQQALGQGPQFIFQYYEEEERQRGNFPDRFSGHQFPNYSSELNVNALLLGDSALYLCASSPQGAYNEQFFGPGTRLTVL.